This entry lists 23 T cell receptor beta chains sequenced from one sample in a study of shared clonotypes between healthy human individuals. Here immunoSEQ multiplex PCR was the method, and the copy in TCRdb shows in-frame clones only, minus some. The sample yields under 650,000 clones, about 96% seen once. The sequenced sample consisted of naive CD4+ T cells sorted from blood. Subset here: CD45RA+ positively selected. The receptors derive from a woman younger than 45 in good health.

This clone was seen just once. The sample contains more than one DNA sequence encoding this CDR3. In DNA form, the CDR3 reads TGTGCCAGCAGTTTTGGGACTAGCGGGAGTTACGAGCAGTACTTC. As protein: CASSFGTSGSYEQYF. The rearrangement joins TRBV28 to TRBJ2-7; TRBD2 aligns across 14 bases. The V and J ends lost 3 bases and 4 bases, in that order; junction bases with no gene match: 2. The CDR3 loop spans 15 amino acids. The germline CDR1 and CDR2 sequences are MDHEN and SYDVKM.

The gene calls are TRBV6-4 and TRBJ2-1; 12 bases map to TRBD2. Germline V gives CDR1 MRHNA, CDR2 SNTAGT. Unmatched junction bases numbered 14, after V lost 0 bases and J lost 2 bases. The CDR3 totals 21 residues. The CDR3 loop reads CASSDSGGGLAGFPAYNEQFF. In nucleotides, the CDR3 is TGTGCCAGCAGTGACTCGGGGGGGGGACTAGCGGGCTTCCCCGCCTACAATGAGCAGTTCTTC.

The chain joins TRBV15 to TRBJ1-1; D possibly corresponds to TRBD1 (5 bases). CDR3 size: 16 residues. Germline assignment: CDR1 LNHNV and CDR2 YYDKDF (reference sequence). V lost 3 bases to trimming and J lost 3 bases, with 17 bases between them. The DNA for the CDR3 is TGTGCCACCAGCAGGAGGGATCGGGGACCAGACACTGAAGCTTTCTTT. Translation: CATSRRDRGPDTEAFF.

The genes are TRBV20-1 and TRBJ2-7; D gene uncertain. Trimming stripped 0 bases from V and 5 bases from J, with 5 bases between. The germline gives CDR1 DFQATT, CDR2 SNEGSKA (reference sequence). This CDR3 region has 11 residues. As DNA, the CDR3 is TGCAGTGCTAGAGATCTCGACGAGCAGTACTTC. This encodes CSARDLDEQYF.

Points on this clone: Other DNA sequences within the sample encode an identical CDR3. As DNA, the CDR3 is TGTGCCAGCAGCTTTTCCTACACTGAAGCTTTCTTT. Translation: CASSFSYTEAFF. The chain has TRBV11-2 and TRBJ1-1; D not certain. This CDR3 is built from 12 residues. The germline V and J ends were trimmed by 3 bases and 3 bases, with 5 bases remaining between them. In germline, CDR1 is SGHAT, CDR2 FQNNGV.

The V call is TRBV29-1, the J call TRBJ2-7; no reliable D call. V lost 6 bases and J 5 bases, leaving 11 bases between the germline ends. Per the germline V gene, CDR1 is SQVTM and CDR2 is ANQGSEA. The CDR3 has 11 residues. The CDR3 region has the DNA TGCAGCGTCTACAAATACGACGAGCAGTACTTC. Protein: CSVYKYDEQYF.

The genes are TRBV29-1 and TRBJ2-2; D remains ambiguous. Trimming cost V 3 bases and J 4 bases, with 6 bases left between them. Germline values: CDR1 SQVTM, CDR2 ANQGSEA. The CDR3 is made up of 12 amino acids. CDR3 nucleotides: TGCAGCGTTGACTCACTCACCGGGGAGCTGTTTTTT. Translating gives CSVDSLTGELFF.

A single count supports this clone. The chain is built from TRBV11-2 and TRBJ2-1, with 12 bases lining up with TRBD2. This CDR3 is built from 19 residues. Trimming cost V 5 bases and J 1 base; bases outside gene matches: 12. Germline V gene data show CDR1 as SGHAT and CDR2 as FQNNGV. The CDR3 is CASSTPASGRAQSYNEQFF. In nucleotides, the CDR3 is TGTGCCAGCAGCACCCCCGCTAGCGGGAGGGCCCAGTCCTACAATGAGCAGTTCTTC.

This chain joins TRBV6-5 and TRBJ2-7, with 7 bases fitting TRBD2. The germline CDR1 and CDR2 sequences are MNHEY and SVGAGI. J gave up 2 bases and V 5 bases, and 6 bases lay outside the gene matches. This CDR3 contains 14 residues. The CDR3, as DNA: TGTGCCAGCAGTACACTAGCGAGACCCTACGAGCAGTACTTC. Protein: CASSTLARPYEQYF.

The chain has TRBV5-1 and TRBJ2-3; either TRBD1 or TRBD2 may supply D (6 bases each). The CDR3 extends over 15 amino acids. Germline V gives CDR1 SGHRS, CDR2 YFSETQ. The V end lost 5 bases, the J end lost 5 bases, and 18 bases lay between the germline ends. CDR3 sequence reads: CASSSRTKGGDTQYF. The CDR3 bases are TGCGCCAGCAGTTCCAGGACTAAGGGGGGAGATACGCAGTATTTT.

This clone appeared a single time. This chain uses TRBV18 with TRBJ2-1, with 7 bases aligning to TRBD1. Germline CDR1 reads KGHSH; CDR2 reads LQKENI. The CDR3 runs 15 residues. After removal of 3 bases from V and 5 bases from J, the junction contained 7 bases not matched to a gene. The CDR3 reads CASSPNGDSHNEQFF. CDR3 coding DNA: TGTGCCAGCTCACCGAACGGGGACAGTCACAATGAGCAGTTCTTC. The variable domain in full, with the rest retrieved from reference TRBV18 and TRBJ2-1, is NAGVMQNPRHLVRRRGQEARLRCSPMKGHSHVYWYRQLPEEGLKFMVYLQKENIIDESGMPKERFSAEFPKEGPSILRIQQVVRGDSAAYFCASSPNGDSHNEQFFGPGTRLTVL.

In nucleotides, the CDR3 is TGTGCCACCAGCAGAGATCTACGGGGCTCCTACGAGCAGTACTTC. This sequence encodes CATSRDLRGSYEQYF. The chain uses TRBV15 and TRBJ2-7; tentative D call: TRBD2 (5 bases). Trimming shortened V by 0 bases and J by 0 bases, and 9 bases separated the two germline ends. This CDR3 comprises 15 residues. The germline gives CDR1 LNHNV, CDR2 YYDKDF (reference sequence).

This chain links TRBV5-1 with TRBJ2-1; a weak D match, TRBD2 (5 bases). This CDR3 spans 15 amino acids. The V and J ends lost 0 bases and 2 bases respectively, with 9 bases between them. Germline V CDR1 and CDR2: SGHRS, YFSETQ. The CDR3 nucleotides read TGCGCCAGCAGCTTGGTGAGGGAGACCTACAATGAGCAGTTCTTC. This sequence encodes CASSLVRETYNEQFF.

V usage is TRBV11-3 and J usage is TRBJ1-1; D is undetermined. Germline lookup yields CDR1 SGHNT and CDR2 YENEEA. This CDR3 region has 13 residues. Trimming pared 5 bases from V and 1 base from J, leaving 8 bases between. CDR3 amino acids: CASSLGGNTEAFF. In nucleotides, the CDR3 is TGTGCCAGCAGCCTGGGAGGGAACACTGAAGCTTTCTTT.

V is TRBV28 and J is TRBJ1-2; D remains ambiguous. Germline V CDR1 and CDR2: MDHEN, SYDVKM. Trimming shortened V by 0 bases and J by 8 bases, and 10 bases separated the two germline ends. The CDR3 is 13 amino acids. In DNA, the CDR3 is TGTGCCAGCAGTTTATGGCAGGTGAACGGCTACACCTTC. Translated: CASSLWQVNGYTF.

The chain combines TRBV7-2 with TRBJ1-5, with unresolved D. Germline V CDR1 and CDR2: SGHTA, FQGNSA. V shed 0 bases and J shed 7 bases, with 13 bases lying between them. This CDR3 region has 15 residues. The CDR3 nucleotides read TGTGCCAGCAGCTTAGCGCGGGGAATGAAGCAGCCCCAGCATTTT. The encoded protein is CASSLARGMKQPQHF.

The chain is built from TRBV5-4 and TRBJ2-5, with TRBD2 matching 9 bases. The last part of the DNA fits TRBJ2-7 better; the J call may be wrong. Germline-derived CDR1 and CDR2 are SGHNT and YYREEE (reference sequence). This CDR3 contains 14 residues. CDR3 DNA sequence: TGTGCCAGCAGCTCGGGACTAGCTCTTGCCGAGCAGTACTTC. Its translation is CASSSGLALAEQYF.

This sequence joins TRBV2 and TRBJ1-2; 7 positions agree with TRBD1. CDR3 length: 14 amino acids. The V gene's germline CDR1 is SNHLY and CDR2 FYNNEI. V lost 4 bases, J lost 0 bases, and 2 bases stayed unmatched. The CDR3 coding sequence is TGTGCCAGCAGTGTGGACAGGACTAACTATGGCTACACCTTC. Its protein product is CASSVDRTNYGYTF.

This chain links TRBV2 with TRBJ2-2; 14 bases line up with TRBD2. V trimming: 7 bases; J trimming: 5 bases; junction bases outside the gene matches: 9. Looked up from germline, CDR1 is SNHLY and CDR2 is FYNNEI. The CDR3 covers 17 residues. CDR3: CASIGTSGSIGTGELFF. CDR3 DNA sequence: TGTGCCAGCATTGGGACTAGCGGGAGTATCGGGACCGGGGAGCTGTTTTTT. The whole variable domain, remainder taken from reference TRBV2 and TRBJ2-2, is EPEVTQTPSHQVTQMGQEVILRCVPISNHLYFYWYRQILGQKVEFLVSFYNNEISEKSEIFDDQFSVERPDGSNFTLKIRSTKLEDSAMYFCASIGTSGSIGTGELFFGEGSRLTVL.

The V and J genes are TRBV5-8 and TRBJ2-1; D gene uncertain. V lost 2 bases and J lost 0, with 9 bases in between. CDR1 and CDR2 (germline): SGHTS, YDEGEE. CDR3 length: 15 residues. The chain's CDR3 is CASSFGASSYNEQFF. CDR3 sequence (DNA): TGTGCCAGCAGCTTTGGTGCTAGCTCCTACAATGAGCAGTTCTTC.

The rearrangement uses TRBV5-1 and TRBJ2-1; 9 bases are a match to TRBD1. The CDR3 has 15 amino acids. Per germline, CDR1 SGHRS and CDR2 YFSETQ. Losses at the gene ends were 0 bases for V and 7 bases for J; bases not matched to a gene: 5. CDR3 in amino acids: CASSLEQGAWNEQFF. For the CDR3, the DNA is TGCGCCAGCAGCTTGGAACAGGGGGCTTGGAATGAGCAGTTCTTC.

This rearrangement joins TRBV15 to TRBJ2-3; no definite D call. V dropped 0 bases and J dropped 0 bases, with 10 bases sitting between them. This CDR3 region has 16 residues. Germline V CDR1 and CDR2: LNHNV, YYDKDF (reference sequence). For the CDR3, the DNA is TGTGCCACCAGCAGAGATCTGGTAACTAGCACAGATACGCAGTATTTT. Protein: CATSRDLVTSTDTQYF.

This chain connects TRBV5-1 to TRBJ2-3, with 9 bases identical to TRBD1. The V and J ends lost 3 bases and 0 bases, in that order; junction bases with no gene match: 2. Germline CDR1 reads SGHRS; CDR2 reads YFSETQ. The CDR3 totals 15 residues. In DNA, the CDR3 is TGCGCCAGCAGCTGGGGGACAGGGAGCACAGATACGCAGTATTTT. Its translation is CASSWGTGSTDTQYF.